This note documents a single TCR beta chain sequence. Since a much larger clone is just one base distant, this may be a read error. The sample comes from a study of molecular identifiers for immune sequencing clone quantification. It was from around 18,000 to 910,000 sorted cells, with 10%, 30% or 50% RNA, that naive CD8 libraries came. Based on a CD8+CD4-CCR7+CD45RA+ profile, naive CD8 T cells were sorted. TCRdb ran MiXCR on the PCR reads and lists one entry per CDR3 protein. This table holds some 650,000 distinct CDR3 sequences, nearly 20% found once. The sequence derives from a human donor in good health. Some libraries in this study had Jurkat cell RNA spiked in. The sequenced sample was naive CD8+ T cells from blood, with Jurkat cell RNA spiked in. The subset here: FACS-sorted CD8+CD4-CCR7+CD45RA+ naive T cells.

Here the CDR3 reads CASGRGLDPGELFF. DNA for the CDR3: TGTGCCAGCGGCCGAGGACTAGATCCCGGGGAGCTGTTTTTT. The chain links TRBV3-1 to TRBJ2-2, with 7 nucleotides matching TRBD2. The CDR3 runs 14 residues. CDR1 is LGHDT, CDR2 YNNKEL, per germline (reference sequence). With V trimmed by 8 bases and J by 6 bases, 9 bases remained unmatched.